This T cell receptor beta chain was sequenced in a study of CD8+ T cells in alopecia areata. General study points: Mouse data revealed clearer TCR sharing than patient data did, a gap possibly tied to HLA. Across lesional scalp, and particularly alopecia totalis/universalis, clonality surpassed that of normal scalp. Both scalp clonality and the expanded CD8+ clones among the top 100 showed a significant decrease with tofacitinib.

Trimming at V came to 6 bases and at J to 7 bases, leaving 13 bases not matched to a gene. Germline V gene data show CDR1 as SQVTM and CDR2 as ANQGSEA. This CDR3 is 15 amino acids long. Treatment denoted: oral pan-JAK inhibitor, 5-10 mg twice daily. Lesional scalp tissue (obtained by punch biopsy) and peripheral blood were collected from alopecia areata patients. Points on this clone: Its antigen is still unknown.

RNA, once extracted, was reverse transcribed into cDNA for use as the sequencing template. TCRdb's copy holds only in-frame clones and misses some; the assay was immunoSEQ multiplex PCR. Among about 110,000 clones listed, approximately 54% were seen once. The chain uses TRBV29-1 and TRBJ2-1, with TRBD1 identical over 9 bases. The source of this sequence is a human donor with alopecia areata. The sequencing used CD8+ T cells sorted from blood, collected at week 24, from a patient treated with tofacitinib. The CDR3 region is CSVGEPGQGLNEQFF. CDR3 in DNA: TGCAGCGTCGGAGAACCGGGACAGGGTCTGAATGAGCAGTTCTTC.